Following are 30 T cell receptor beta chains from one sample sequenced in a study of blood T cell repertoires in COVID-19. TCRdb keeps only in-frame clones here, not all; method: immunoSEQ multiplex PCR. The repertoire consists of about 130,000 clones, with roughly 90% occurring once and the leading ten covering about 4%. The specimen sequenced was peripheral blood. Receptors were obtained from a man in his fifties with active COVID-19.

The J gene is TRBJ2-1, the V gene TRBV7-9; 10 bases map to TRBD1. This CDR3 region has 13 residues. Germline V gene data show CDR1 as SEHNR and CDR2 as FQNEAQ (reference sequence). V shed 5 bases and J 8 bases; nucleotides not matched to a gene: 3. The CDR3 DNA is TGTGCCAGCAGCGGACAGGGGGAGGATGAGCAGTTCTTC. Translating gives CASSGQGEDEQFF.

This chain joins TRBV4-1 and TRBJ1-2, with unresolved D. Trimming stripped 4 bases from V and 0 bases from J, with 9 bases between. The germline V gene has CDR1 MGHRA and CDR2 YSYEKL. The CDR3 length is 14 residues. DNA for the CDR3: TGCGCCAGCAGCCGCCCGGGGACTAACTATGGCTACACCTTC. Residues: CASSRPGTNYGYTF.

CDR3 coding DNA: TGTGCCAGCAGCTCCCCCCAGCAGCCCCAGCATTTT. Translating gives CASSSPQQPQHF. The chain employs TRBV7-9 and TRBJ1-5; no firm D call. This CDR3 spans 12 amino acids. The ends were cut back, 4 bases at V and 7 bases at J, with 8 bases in the middle. The germline V gene has CDR1 SEHNR and CDR2 FQNEAQ (reference sequence).

The genes are TRBV19 and TRBJ1-6; 11 bases match TRBD1. CDR1 is LNHDA, CDR2 SQIVND, per germline (reference sequence). The junction had 8 bases not matched to a gene; V was cut back by 6 bases and J by 7 bases. This CDR3 contains 16 residues. The CDR3 region has the DNA TGTGCCAGTAGGACCGGGACAGGGGGTCAGAATTCACCCCTCCACTTT. This sequence encodes CASRTGTGGQNSPLHF.

The chain carries TRBV11-2 and TRBJ1-1; D uncertain. This CDR3 is built from 13 residues. The germline CDR1 and CDR2 sequences are SGHAT and FQNNGV. V lost 5 bases to trimming and J lost 4 bases, with 11 bases between them. CDR3 coding DNA: TGTGCCAGCAGCGAGGCGCCGGGCACTGAAGCTTTCTTT. Protein: CASSEAPGTEAFF.

This chain joins TRBV15 and TRBJ2-7, with 8 positions matching TRBD2. The germline gives CDR1 LNHNV, CDR2 YYDKDF (reference sequence). V trimming: 3 bases; J trimming: 5 bases; junction bases outside the gene matches: 6. The CDR3 has 14 residues. The DNA for the CDR3 is TGTGCCACCAGCAGGGACCCAGCGGGGGACGAGCAGTACTTC. This sequence encodes CATSRDPAGDEQYF.

This clone was found a few times. The CDR3: CASSYIQDNQPQHF. The CDR3 DNA reads as TGTGCCAGCAGTTACATACAGGACAATCAGCCCCAGCATTTT. The V call is TRBV6-6, the J call TRBJ1-5; maybe TRBD1 (5 bases). Between the trimmed V and J ends, which lost 2 bases and 3 bases, there was a span of 8 bases. CDR1 is MNHNY, CDR2 SVGAGI, per germline (reference sequence). The CDR3 totals 14 residues.

This clone came up once. The chain carries TRBV7-2 and TRBJ2-7; D may be TRBD1 (6 bases). Germline loops: CDR1 SGHTA, CDR2 FQGNSA. The V and J ends lost 6 bases and 5 bases respectively, with 17 bases between them. The CDR3 totals 14 residues. CDR3 coding DNA: TGTGCCAGCAGACCACTTTTACAGGGAAACGAGCAGTACTTC. The encoded protein is CASRPLLQGNEQYF.

This chain connects TRBV6-2 or TRBV6-3 to TRBJ2-5; 7 positions agree with TRBD2. The CDR3 extends over 16 amino acids. V gave up 3 bases and J gave up 5 bases; unmatched junction bases: 12. Germline loops: CDR1 MNHEY, CDR2 SVGEGT. CDR3 nucleotides: TGTGCCAGCAGTTATGTTGCGGGAGCTGGCGGGGAGACCCAGTACTTC. It codes for CASSYVAGAGGETQYF.

The chain links TRBV2 to TRBJ1-4, with D possibly being TRBD1 (6 bases). In germline, CDR1 is SNHLY, CDR2 FYNNEI. This CDR3 region has 14 residues. The V end was cut by 6 bases, the J end by 0 bases, with 8 bases between. This CDR3 reads CASSHRATNEKLFF. CDR3 nucleotide sequence: TGTGCCAGCAGCCACAGGGCAACTAATGAAAAACTGTTTTTT.

The chain couples TRBV4-1 to TRBJ2-7; possible D gene TRBD1, 7 bases. V dropped 4 bases and J dropped 2 bases, with 18 bases sitting between them. The germline V gene has CDR1 MGHRA and CDR2 YSYEKL. The CDR3 consists of 16 residues. The CDR3 bases are TGCGCCAGCAGCCTCAGCGTCGGAGGGGGCGCCTACGAGCAGTACTTC. This translates into CASSLSVGGGAYEQYF.

This chain connects TRBV20-1 to TRBJ2-3, with 8 positions matching TRBD1. Germline loops: CDR1 DFQATT, CDR2 SNEGSKA (reference sequence). CDR3 size: 15 residues. After removal of 3 bases from V and 5 bases from J, the junction contained 10 bases not matched to a gene. CDR3: CSASLAQGAGDTQYF. The CDR3 nucleotides read TGCAGTGCTAGTCTGGCTCAGGGGGCGGGAGATACGCAGTATTTT.

The table lists this clone with a few counts. The V gene is TRBV5-1, the J gene TRBJ2-3; TRBD1 matches 9 bases. CDR3 size: 16 residues. V was pared by 4 bases and J by 1 base, with 7 bases of the junction left unmatched. The germline V gene encodes CDR1 SGHRS and CDR2 YFSETQ. The CDR3 region is CASSQQGALGTDTQYF. The CDR3 coding sequence is TGCGCCAGCAGCCAACAGGGGGCATTGGGCACAGATACGCAGTATTTT.

The chain uses TRBV25-1 and TRBJ1-4; D unclear. V lost 6 bases and J lost 8, with 16 bases in between. The CDR3 consists of 14 residues. Per the germline V gene, CDR1 is MGHDK and CDR2 is SYGVNS. The CDR3 sequence is CASRGEGEGEKLFF. The CDR3 nucleotides are TGTGCCAGCAGGGGTGAGGGTGAGGGCGAAAAACTGTTTTTT.

The rearrangement uses TRBV6-5 and TRBJ2-7, with 7 bases lining up with TRBD2. The CDR3 is made up of 15 amino acids. CDR1 MNHEY and CDR2 SVGAGI come from the germline V gene. J gave up 2 bases and V 6 bases, and 10 bases lay outside the gene matches. CDR3 DNA sequence: TGTGCCAGCAGCGACCAAGCGGGATTAACCTACGAGCAGTACTTC. Amino acid sequence: CASSDQAGLTYEQYF.

This clone was detected once. This chain links TRBV29-1 with TRBJ1-2; D gene ambiguous. The V end was cut by 4 bases, the J end by 4 bases, with 10 bases between. The CDR3 runs 12 residues. The V gene's germline CDR1 is SQVTM and CDR2 ANQGSEA. This CDR3 is CSVGGFGYGYTF. Written as DNA, the CDR3 is TGCAGCGTTGGAGGGTTTGGCTATGGCTACACCTTC. The full variable domain, its missing parts supplied by reference TRBV29-1 and TRBJ1-2, is SAVISQKPSRDICQRGTSLTIQCQVDSQVTMMFWYRQQPGQSLTLIATANQGSEATYESGFVIDKFPISRPNLTFSTLTVSNMSPEDSSIYLCSVGGFGYGYTFGSGTRLTVV.

This clone was found once. J is TRBJ2-3 and V is TRBV20-1, with D perhaps matching TRBD1 (5 bases). V shed 7 bases and J shed 2 bases, with 7 bases lying between them. Germline V gene sequence: CDR1 DFQATT, CDR2 SNEGSKA (reference sequence). The CDR3 has 11 amino acids. CDR3 region: CSVQVTDTQYF. CDR3 nucleotides: TGCAGTGTACAGGTCACAGATACGCAGTATTTT.

This CDR3 reads CASSDGAYSNQPQHF. CDR3 nucleotides: TGTGCCAGCTCCGACGGAGCGTATAGCAATCAGCCCCAGCATTTT. The V and J genes are TRBV18 and TRBJ1-5; no definite D call. Germline values: CDR1 KGHSH, CDR2 LQKENI. The germline V and J ends were trimmed by 6 bases and 0 bases, with 12 bases remaining between them. The CDR3 is 15 amino acids.

This clone was observed a single time. This rearrangement joins TRBV5-1 to TRBJ2-1; 7 positions match TRBD1. CDR1 SGHRS and CDR2 YFSETQ come from the germline V gene. The CDR3 runs to 15 residues. Trimming at V came to 3 bases and at J to 8 bases, leaving 11 bases not matched to a gene. Written as DNA, the CDR3 is TGCGCCAGCAGCTCCCCTAGGGGGCAAGTGGATGAGCAGTTCTTC. Protein sequence: CASSSPRGQVDEQFF.

The genes are TRBV7-8 and TRBJ2-2, with D perhaps TRBD1 (6 bases). Germline V gene lookup returns CDR1 SGHVS and CDR2 FQNEAQ. The CDR3 is 18 residues long. The ends were cut back, 1 base at V and 0 bases at J, with 15 bases in the middle. DNA for the CDR3: TGTGCCAGCAGCTTAGTCACCTATAGACAGGCGAACACCGGGGAGCTGTTTTTT. It encodes CASSLVTYRQANTGELFF.

The chain is built from TRBV18 and TRBJ1-5, with D tentatively TRBD1 (6 bases). Trimming removed 5 bases at V and 2 bases at J, with 10 bases between. CDR1 and CDR2 (germline): KGHSH, LQKENI. The CDR3 runs 14 residues. DNA for the CDR3: TGTGCCAGCTCAGGGGGGGCGGGCAATCAGCCCCAGCATTTT. It specifies CASSGGAGNQPQHF.

A note on this clone: The sample holds other DNA sequences that translate to the same CDR3. This sequence joins TRBV19 and TRBJ1-1; maybe TRBD1 (5 bases). Germline V lookup: CDR1 LNHDA, CDR2 SQIVND (reference sequence). The V end was cut by 2 bases, the J end by 0 bases, with 7 bases between. The CDR3 has 14 residues. The CDR3 region has the DNA TGTGCCAGTAGTATACAGGGTCTGAACACTGAAGCTTTCTTT. Protein sequence: CASSIQGLNTEAFF.

This chain joins TRBV5-1 and TRBJ1-2; possibly TRBD1 for D (6 bases). Germline CDR1 reads SGHRS; CDR2 reads YFSETQ. V dropped 0 bases and J dropped 8 bases, with 23 bases sitting between them. CDR3 size: 17 residues. The CDR3 spells CASSLATGRGDKGGYTF. CDR3 nucleotide sequence: TGCGCCAGCAGCTTGGCCACGGGACGAGGGGACAAAGGAGGCTACACCTTC.

V usage is TRBV11-3 and J usage is TRBJ2-1; 10 bases align to TRBD2. V lost 1 base and J lost 8; bases outside the gene matches: 5. The germline gives CDR1 SGHNT, CDR2 YENEEA. The length of the CDR3 is 15 residues. The CDR3 sequence: CASSLGLAGRDEQFF. The DNA for the CDR3 is TGTGCCAGCAGCTTAGGACTAGCGGGCCGTGATGAGCAGTTCTTC.

The chain combines TRBV2 with TRBJ2-2; 9 nucleotides agree with TRBD1. Trimming removed 5 bases from V and 6 bases from J; junction bases left unmatched: 4. This CDR3 region has 14 residues. Germline CDR1 SNHLY, CDR2 FYNNEI. CDR3 residues: CASSTGQGSGELFF. As DNA, the CDR3 is TGTGCCAGCAGTACGGGACAGGGTTCCGGGGAGCTGTTTTTT.

The genes are TRBV5-1 and TRBJ2-1; weak D call: TRBD2 (5 bases). The CDR3 spans 14 residues. Germline values: CDR1 SGHRS, CDR2 YFSETQ. V was shortened by 3 bases and J by 8 bases, with 15 bases between the two germline ends. The CDR3 DNA is TGCGCCAGCAGCTCGAGGAGGCCTTGGGATGAGCAGTTCTTC. It codes for CASSSRRPWDEQFF. Combining the CDR3 with reference TRBV5-1 and TRBJ2-1 gives the whole variable domain KAGVTQTPRYLIKTRGQQVTLSCSPISGHRSVSWYQQTPGQGLQFLFEYFSETQRNKGNFPGRFSGRQFSNSRSEMNVSTLELGDSALYLCASSSRRPWDEQFFGPGTRLTVL.

This clone appeared a few times. V is TRBV6-5 and J is TRBJ1-5; D unclear. The ends were cut back, 6 bases at V and 1 base at J, with 7 bases in the middle. Germline V CDR1 and CDR2: MNHEY, SVGAGI. The CDR3 runs to 13 residues. The CDR3: CASRQPSNQPQHF. CDR3 in DNA: TGTGCCAGCAGACAGCCGAGCAATCAGCCCCAGCATTTT.

The chain employs TRBV7-6 and TRBJ2-5, with 10 bases that match TRBD2. The junction had 14 bases not matched to a gene; V was cut back by 5 bases and J by 5 bases. Looked up from germline, CDR1 is SGHVS and CDR2 is FNYEAQ. CDR3 size: 17 residues. This CDR3 is CASSQAGGRRAYETQYF. DNA for the CDR3: TGTGCCAGCAGCCAAGCGGGGGGGCGTCGGGCATATGAGACCCAGTACTTC. The entire variable domain, with the rest obtained from reference TRBV7-6 and TRBJ2-5, is as follows: GAGVSQSPRYKVTKRGQDVALRCDPISGHVSLYWYRQALGQGPEFLTYFNYEAQQDKSGLPNDRFSAERPEGSISTLTIQRTEQRDSAMYRCASSQAGGRRAYETQYFGPGTRLLVL.

The J gene is TRBJ2-5, the V gene TRBV2; tentative D call: TRBD1 (6 bases). This CDR3 is built from 17 residues. The ends were cut back, 6 bases at V and 2 bases at J, with 22 bases in the middle. The V gene's germline CDR1 is SNHLY and CDR2 FYNNEI. CDR3 loop: CASRAGGHYTTQETQYF. CDR3 bases: TGTGCCAGCAGGGCTGGGGGACACTATACAACGCAAGAGACCCAGTACTTC.

The V call is TRBV19, the J call TRBJ1-5; 9 positions match TRBD1. The germline CDR1 and CDR2 sequences are LNHDA and SQIVND (reference sequence). The CDR3 consists of 18 residues. J was trimmed by 0 bases and V by 3 bases; bases with no gene match: 9. In nucleotides, the CDR3 is TGTGCCAGTAGTATGAGACCGGGACAGGGATATAGCAATCAGCCCCAGCATTTT. Protein: CASSMRPGQGYSNQPQHF.